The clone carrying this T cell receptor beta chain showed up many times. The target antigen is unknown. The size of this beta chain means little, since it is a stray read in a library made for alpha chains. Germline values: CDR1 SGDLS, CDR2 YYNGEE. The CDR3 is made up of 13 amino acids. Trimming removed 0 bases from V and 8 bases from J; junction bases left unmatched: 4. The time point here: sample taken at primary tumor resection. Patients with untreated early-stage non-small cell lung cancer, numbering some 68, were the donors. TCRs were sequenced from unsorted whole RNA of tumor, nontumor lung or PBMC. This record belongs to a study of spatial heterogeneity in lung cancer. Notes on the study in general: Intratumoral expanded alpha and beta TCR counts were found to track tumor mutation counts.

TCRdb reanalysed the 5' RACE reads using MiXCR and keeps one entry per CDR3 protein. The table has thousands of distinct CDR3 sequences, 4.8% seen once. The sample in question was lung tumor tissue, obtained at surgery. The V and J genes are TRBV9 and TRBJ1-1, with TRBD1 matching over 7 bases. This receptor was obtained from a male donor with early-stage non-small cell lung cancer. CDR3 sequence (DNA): TGTGCCAGCAGCGTAGGAGGGACAGTAGAAGCTTTCTTT. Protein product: CASSVGGTVEAFF. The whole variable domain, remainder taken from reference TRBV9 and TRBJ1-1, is DSGVTQTPKHLITATGQRVTLRCSPRSGDLSVYWYQQSLDQGLQFLIQYYNGEERAKGNILERFSAQQFPDLHSELNLSSLELGDSALYFCASSVGGTVEAFFGQGTRLTVV.